The sequence of this TCR beta chain was determined in a study of identical twins. Study-wide findings and caveats: Instead of following the same donors, the conclusions were based on cross-sectional statistical analysis.

There are many counts of this clonotype. What it binds is not known. Unmatched junction bases numbered 7, after V lost 4 bases and J lost 2 bases. The CDR3 runs to 15 residues. Looked up from germline, CDR1 is SQVTM and CDR2 is ANQGSEA. A universal primer site was created by template switching, with the cDNA bearing unique molecular identifiers. TCRdb independently ran MiXCR on the 5' RACE reads; one entry per CDR3 protein. The data hold fewer than 250,000 distinct CDR3 sequences, with more than 6.5% observed a single time. A further study also used this sample, focusing on yellow fever vaccine responses in identical twins.

This TCR came from a woman aged 18-29 years in good health. The sequenced sample was memory (CD45RO+) T cells sorted from blood. The V call is TRBV29-1, the J call TRBJ2-3; 9 bases are a match to TRBD1. The CDR3 loop reads CSVGRTGVDTDTQYF. The DNA of the CDR3 is TGCAGCGTTGGGAGGACAGGGGTTGACACAGATACGCAGTATTTT.